The 30 T cell receptor beta chains below were found in one sample sequenced in a study of blood T cell repertoires in COVID-19. Assay used: immunoSEQ multiplex PCR; TCRdb lists only in-frame clones, some missing. The sample has approximately 120,000 clones; 80% to 95% are singletons. Source material: peripheral blood. Receptors were obtained from a man aged 50-60 years with COVID-19, enrolled during active disease.

The chain is built from TRBV19 and TRBJ2-1, with 8 bases matching TRBD2. Germline CDR1 and CDR2: LNHDA and SQIVND (reference sequence). V trimming: 5 bases; J trimming: 6 bases; junction bases outside the gene matches: 15. CDR3 length equals 17 residues. DNA of the CDR3: TGTGCCAGTAGTGACAGTTTAGCGGGATCCCCCGGCAATGAGCAGTTCTTC. Protein product: CASSDSLAGSPGNEQFF.

The chain employs TRBV24-1 and TRBJ1-2, with 9 bases aligning to TRBD1. The CDR3 covers 11 residues. The V and J ends lost 12 bases and 8 bases, in that order; junction bases with no gene match: 6. The germline V gene has CDR1 KGHDR and CDR2 SFDVKD. CDR3 in DNA: TGTGCCCCCTGGACAGGGGACGGCTACACCTTC. Translating it yields CAPWTGDGYTF.

The chain joins TRBV7-2 to TRBJ2-7, with 8 bases that match TRBD2. After removal of 3 bases from V and 2 bases from J, the junction contained 3 bases not matched to a gene. The CDR3 length is 14 residues. Germline CDR1 is SGHTA and CDR2 is FQGNSA. The CDR3 coding sequence is TGTGCCAGCAGCTTTAGCGGGAATACCTACGAGCAGTACTTC. This translates into CASSFSGNTYEQYF. Complete variable domain (other parts from reference TRBV7-2 and TRBJ2-7): GAGVSQSPSNKVTEKGKDVELRCDPISGHTALYWYRQSLGQGLEFLIYFQGNSAPDKSGLPSDRFSAERTGGSVSTLTIQRTQQEDSAVYLCASSFSGNTYEQYFGPGTRLTVT.

As for this clone: The junction departs from the called germline gene at one end, perhaps through a read error. The V gene is TRBV7-7, the J gene TRBJ2-1; D call uncertain. The length of the CDR3 is 13 residues. Germline V gene lookup returns CDR1 SSHAT and CDR2 FNYEAQ (reference sequence). Here the CDR3 reads CASSLGARNEQFF. Here the CDR3 DNA reads TGTGCTAGCAGCTTAGGAGCCCGCAATGAGCAGTTCTTC.

The chain uses TRBV6-1 and TRBJ1-4, with 8 bases identical to TRBD1. Germline loops: CDR1 MNHNS, CDR2 SASEGT. V lost 4 bases and J lost 7; bases outside the gene matches: 11. The CDR3 sequence is 16 residues long. CDR3 in amino acids: CASSAGQGGLREKLFF. As DNA, the CDR3 is TGTGCCAGCAGTGCCGGACAGGGCGGTCTTCGTGAAAAACTGTTTTTT.

The V call is TRBV15, the J call TRBJ2-3, with 7 bases matching TRBD2. Germline V gene lookup returns CDR1 LNHNV and CDR2 YYDKDF (reference sequence). This CDR3 spans 16 amino acids. V gave up 5 bases and J gave up 3 bases; unmatched junction bases: 11. The CDR3 nucleotides are TGTGCCACCAGCTGGGATAGTGTCGGGGGGACAGATACGCAGTATTTT. This codes for CATSWDSVGGTDTQYF.

V and J are TRBV2 and TRBJ1-4, with D maybe TRBD1 (5 bases). There are 14 residues in the CDR3. CDR1 is SNHLY, CDR2 FYNNEI, per germline. The V end lost 3 bases, the J end lost 14 bases, and 19 bases lay between the germline ends. The CDR3 region is CASSDPGSGPGLFF. The DNA of the CDR3 is TGTGCCAGCAGTGACCCAGGGTCCGGACCCGGTCTGTTTTTT.

The gene calls are TRBV6-5 and TRBJ2-2; D is undetermined. Germline values: CDR1 MNHEY, CDR2 SVGAGI. The V gene lost 0 bases and the J gene lost 6 bases, with 5 bases spanning the gap. The length of the CDR3 is 13 residues. The CDR3 nucleotides are TGTGCCAGCAGTTACTCGACTTCCGGGGAGCTGTTTTTT. It encodes CASSYSTSGELFF.

The chain carries TRBV6-2 or TRBV6-3 and TRBJ2-1; TRBD2 matches at 8 bases. V trimming: 3 bases; J trimming: 5 bases; junction bases outside the gene matches: 12. CDR1 MNHEY and CDR2 SVGEGT come from the germline V gene. The CDR3 totals 17 residues. The CDR3 DNA sequence: TGTGCCAGCAGTTATACAGTCGGGAGGGACGATCACAATGAGCAGTTCTTC. Protein: CASSYTVGRDDHNEQFF.

V is TRBV28 and J is TRBJ1-2; D is perhaps TRBD1 (5 bases). The CDR3 consists of 14 residues. The V end lost 1 base, the J end lost 5 bases, and 11 bases lay between the germline ends. CDR1 is MDHEN, CDR2 SYDVKM, per germline. The CDR3 sequence: CASSLFSGIYGYTF. CDR3 nucleotide sequence: TGTGCCAGCAGTTTATTTTCAGGGATATATGGCTACACCTTC.

This chain connects TRBV18 to TRBJ2-7, with 10 bases matching TRBD2. Germline V gene sequence: CDR1 KGHSH, CDR2 LQKENI. This CDR3 has 16 amino acids. Trimming at V came to 1 base and at J to 3 bases, leaving 6 bases not matched to a gene. This CDR3 is CASSPRRLAGVYEQYF. The CDR3 nucleotides read TGTGCCAGCTCACCACGCCGGCTAGCGGGGGTCTACGAGCAGTACTTC.

The J gene is TRBJ2-5, the V gene TRBV27; TRBD2 aligns across 14 bases. V lost 6 bases to trimming and J lost 7 bases; unmatched junction nucleotides: 4. From germline, CDR1 is MNHEY and CDR2 SMNVEV (reference sequence). CDR3 length: 14 residues. CDR3 DNA sequence: TGTGCCAGCAGGGGGACTAGCGGGAGTGGGACCCAGTACTTC. Translation gives CASRGTSGSGTQYF.

This chain links TRBV5-1 with TRBJ2-2, with TRBD1 matching over 8 bases. The CDR3 is made up of 15 amino acids. V trimming: 4 bases; J trimming: 7 bases; junction bases outside the gene matches: 9. Germline CDR1 SGHRS, CDR2 YFSETQ. The CDR3 DNA reads TGCGCCAGCAGCCAACGGACAGGGATATTCGGGGAGCTGTTTTTT. Encoded protein: CASSQRTGIFGELFF.

The chain combines TRBV6-5 with TRBJ2-7, with 9 bases aligning to TRBD1. Trimming removed 5 bases from V and 4 bases from J; junction bases left unmatched: 9. CDR1 is MNHEY and CDR2 is SVGAGI in the germline V gene. CDR3 length equals 15 residues. CDR3: CASSPQQGAEYEQYV. The CDR3 nucleotides read TGTGCCAGCAGTCCCCAACAGGGGGCAGAGTACGAGCAGTACGTC.

This sequence joins TRBV10-3 and TRBJ2-2; perhaps TRBD2 as D (5 bases). The CDR3 length is 14 residues. Trimming cost V 7 bases and J 2 bases, with 11 bases left between them. Germline V CDR1 and CDR2: ENHRY, SYGVKD. The CDR3 spells CAIKKEGNTGELFF. DNA for the CDR3: TGTGCCATCAAGAAAGAGGGAAACACCGGGGAGCTGTTTTTT.

This chain uses TRBV24-1 with TRBJ2-1; tentative D call: TRBD1 (5 bases). This CDR3 spans 14 amino acids. Per the germline V gene, CDR1 is KGHDR and CDR2 is SFDVKD. Trimming left V 4 bases short and J 7 bases short, with 13 bases between. In DNA, the CDR3 is TGTGCCACCAGTGACGCAGGTAAGGGGAATGAGCAGTTCTTC. Translating it yields CATSDAGKGNEQFF.

The rearrangement joins TRBV6-1 to TRBJ1-4, with D perhaps matching TRBD1 (5 bases). V was cut by 1 base and J by 4 bases, with 7 bases left in between. This CDR3 spans 14 amino acids. Germline CDR1 reads MNHNS; CDR2 reads SASEGT. The CDR3 nucleotides read TGTGCCAGCAGTGAAGGGGGACTTAATGAAAAACTGTTTTTT. Translated, it gives CASSEGGLNEKLFF.

For the CDR3, the DNA is TGTGCCACCCAGACGGAGCGGGAGCGGTGGGAGACCCAGTACTTC. Its translation: CATQTERERWETQYF. The chain couples TRBV10-3 to TRBJ2-5; TRBD2 aligns across 8 bases. V lost 10 bases, J lost 5 bases, and 15 bases stayed unmatched. CDR1 is ENHRY and CDR2 is SYGVKD in the germline V gene. The CDR3 extends over 15 amino acids.

The rearrangement joins TRBV5-4 to TRBJ2-1; TRBD2 aligns across 7 bases. The germline gives CDR1 SGHNT, CDR2 YYREEE (reference sequence). J lost 1 base, V lost 4 bases, and 11 bases had no gene match. The CDR3 has 17 amino acids. CDR3 in amino acids: CASSPLGGGVSYNEQFF. In nucleotides, the CDR3 is TGTGCCAGCAGCCCCCTGGGCGGGGGAGTGTCCTACAATGAGCAGTTCTTC.

CDR3 amino acids: CASSPGQGVSPLHF. The CDR3 region has the DNA TGTGCCAGCAGCCCTGGACAGGGGGTTTCACCCCTCCACTTT. The chain employs TRBV14 and TRBJ1-6; 10 bases are a match to TRBD1. CDR3 length equals 14 residues. With 4 bases clipped from V and 9 bases from J, the junction kept 3 bases outside the gene matches. Germline V gene lookup returns CDR1 SGHDN and CDR2 FVKESK. Complete variable domain (other parts from reference TRBV14 and TRBJ1-6): EAGVTQFPSHSVIEKGQTVTLRCDPISGHDNLYWYRRVMGKEIKFLLHFVKESKQDESGMPNNRFLAERTGGTYSTLKVQPAELEDSGVYFCASSPGQGVSPLHFGNGTRLTVT.

This chain joins TRBV4-1 and TRBJ1-1, with D possibly matching TRBD1 (5 bases). The length of the CDR3 is 20 residues. CDR1 is MGHRA, CDR2 YSYEKL, per germline. Trimming stripped 0 bases from V and 4 bases from J, with 27 bases between. The CDR3 reads CASSQDGRGVFRMRSTEAFF. CDR3 sequence (DNA): TGCGCCAGCAGCCAAGATGGTCGGGGGGTATTTCGCATGAGGAGCACTGAAGCTTTCTTT.

This clone has only a few counts. This chain connects TRBV14 to TRBJ2-7; no reliable D call. CDR1 and CDR2 from the germline V gene are SGHDN and FVKESK. The CDR3 is 11 amino acids. V gave up 1 base and J gave up 4 bases, with 2 bases separating them. CDR3 nucleotide sequence: TGTGCCAGCAGCCAAGCGTACGAGCAGTACTTC. This encodes CASSQAYEQYF. Full variable domain (remainder filled in from reference TRBV14 and TRBJ2-7): EAGVTQFPSHSVIEKGQTVTLRCDPISGHDNLYWYRRVMGKEIKFLLHFVKESKQDESGMPNNRFLAERTGGTYSTLKVQPAELEDSGVYFCASSQAYEQYFGPGTRLTVT.

The genes are TRBV7-9 and TRBJ2-7; TRBD1 matches 9 bases. Per the germline V gene, CDR1 is SEHNR and CDR2 is FQNEAQ (reference sequence). The J segment lost 5 bases and the V segment lost 3 bases, leaving 5 bases of the junction unmatched. This CDR3 has 14 residues. The CDR3 spells CASSLGTGSDEQYF. DNA for the CDR3: TGTGCCAGCAGCTTGGGGACAGGGTCCGACGAGCAGTACTTC.

V gene TRBV4-1 combines with J gene TRBJ2-6; unclear D gene. The V and J ends lost 2 bases and 1 base respectively, with 12 bases between them. This CDR3 is built from 17 residues. Per germline, CDR1 MGHRA and CDR2 YSYEKL. The CDR3 loop is CASSQTLTESGANVLTF. CDR3 coding DNA: TGCGCCAGCAGCCAAACGTTAACAGAGTCTGGGGCCAACGTCCTGACTTTC.

The chain joins TRBV7-9 to TRBJ1-6, with 7 bases matching TRBD1. CDR1 is SEHNR, CDR2 FQNEAQ, per germline (reference sequence). V lost 5 bases and J lost 7; bases outside the gene matches: 2. This CDR3 has 13 residues. CDR3 nucleotide sequence: TGTGCCAGCAGCGGGGACAGCAATTCACCCCTCCACTTT. Its translation is CASSGDSNSPLHF. The full variable domain, completed using reference TRBV7-9 and TRBJ1-6, is DTGVSQNPRHKITKRGQNVTFRCDPISEHNRLYWYRQTLGQGPEFLTYFQNEAQLEKSRLLSDRFSAERPKGSFSTLEIQRTEQGDSAMYLCASSGDSNSPLHFGNGTRLTVT.

This chain joins TRBV5-1 and TRBJ2-7, with D hard to call. V was cut by 2 bases and J by 1 base, with 10 bases left in between. Germline CDR1 is SGHRS and CDR2 is YFSETQ. The CDR3 length is 14 residues. The CDR3 nucleotides are TGCGCCAGCAGCTTAAACCAACTATCCTACGAGCAGTACTTC. Translation: CASSLNQLSYEQYF.

The genes are TRBV3-1 (or the pseudogene TRBV3-2) and TRBJ2-7; D is undetermined. CDR1 and CDR2 (germline): LGHDT, YNNKEL (reference sequence). The V end lost 2 bases, the J end lost 2 bases, and 7 bases lay between the germline ends. The CDR3 is made up of 13 amino acids. DNA for the CDR3: TGTGCCAGCAGCCAACGACAAACCTACGAGCAGTACTTC. Amino acid sequence: CASSQRQTYEQYF.

This chain joins TRBV5-1 and TRBJ2-2; TRBD1 agrees at 8 bases. There are 16 residues in the CDR3. The V segment lost 2 bases and the J segment 4 bases; nucleotides outside the gene matches: 7. CDR1 SGHRS and CDR2 YFSETQ come from the germline V gene. The chain's CDR3 is CASSLTGTGATGELFF. The DNA for the CDR3 is TGCGCCAGCAGCTTAACCGGGACAGGAGCCACCGGGGAGCTGTTTTTT.

The chain uses TRBV5-6 and TRBJ2-3, with 10 bases aligning to TRBD1. Trimming removed 4 bases from V and 5 bases from J; junction bases left unmatched: 10. This CDR3 comprises 16 residues. Per germline, CDR1 SGHDT and CDR2 YYEEEE. In DNA form, the CDR3 reads TGTGCCAGCAGCAGGGGACAGGGGAAGGCCGGAGATACGCAGTATTTT. Its translation: CASSRGQGKAGDTQYF.

This rearrangement joins TRBV7-9 to TRBJ2-1; weak D call: TRBD2 (5 bases). The V gene's germline CDR1 is SEHNR and CDR2 FQNEAQ (reference sequence). Trimming took 4 bases from V and 9 from J, leaving 19 bases between them. This CDR3 is 15 amino acids long. CDR3 sequence (DNA): TGTGCCAGCAGCTCCCAAACGGGGAGTCCCCGTGAGCAGTTCTTC. Its protein is CASSSQTGSPREQFF.